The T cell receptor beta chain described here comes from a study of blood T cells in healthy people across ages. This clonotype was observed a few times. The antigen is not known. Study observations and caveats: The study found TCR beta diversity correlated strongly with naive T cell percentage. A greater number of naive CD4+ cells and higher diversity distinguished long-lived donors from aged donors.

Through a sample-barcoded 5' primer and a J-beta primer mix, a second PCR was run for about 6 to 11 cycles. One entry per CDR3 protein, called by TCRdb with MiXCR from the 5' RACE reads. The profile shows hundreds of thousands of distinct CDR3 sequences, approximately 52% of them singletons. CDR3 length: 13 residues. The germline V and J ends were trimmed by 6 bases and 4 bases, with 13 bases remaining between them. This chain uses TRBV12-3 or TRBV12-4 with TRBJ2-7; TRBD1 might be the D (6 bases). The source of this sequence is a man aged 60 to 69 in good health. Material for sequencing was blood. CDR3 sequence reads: CASRYQGTYEQYF. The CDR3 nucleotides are TGTGCCAGCAGGTATCAGGGGACATACGAGCAGTACTTC.